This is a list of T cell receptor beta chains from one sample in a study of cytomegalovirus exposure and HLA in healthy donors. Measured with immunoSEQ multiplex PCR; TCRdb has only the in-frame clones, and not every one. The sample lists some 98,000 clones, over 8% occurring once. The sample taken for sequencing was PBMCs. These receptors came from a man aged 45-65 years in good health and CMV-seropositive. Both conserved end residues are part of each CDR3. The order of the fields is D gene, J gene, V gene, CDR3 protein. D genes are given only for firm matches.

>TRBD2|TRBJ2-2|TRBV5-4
CAHSWGIGGSVTGELFF
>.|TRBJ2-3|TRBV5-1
CASSLAVSGTDTQYF
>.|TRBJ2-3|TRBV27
CASRASAGTDTQYF
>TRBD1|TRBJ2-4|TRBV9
CASSVRLGQEKNIQYF
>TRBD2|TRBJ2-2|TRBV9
CASSLRTSGSPGELFF
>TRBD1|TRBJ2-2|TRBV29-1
CSVPGTGALGGELFF
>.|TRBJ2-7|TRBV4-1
CASSQASVSYEQYF
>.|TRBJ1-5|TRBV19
CASSLMGGPNQPQHF
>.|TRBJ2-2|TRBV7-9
CASSLAIGTGELFF
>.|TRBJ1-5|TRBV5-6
CASSLQEAQPQHF
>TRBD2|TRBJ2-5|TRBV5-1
CASSSSGRGETQYF
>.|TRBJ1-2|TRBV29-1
CSVGEGGRRVYGYTF
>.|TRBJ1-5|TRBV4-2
CASSQDSSGRGQPQHF
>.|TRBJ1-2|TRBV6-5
CASRRKPSGSYGYTF
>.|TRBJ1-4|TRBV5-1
CASSLGGSQPEKLFF
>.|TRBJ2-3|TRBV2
CASRGRGGTDTQYF
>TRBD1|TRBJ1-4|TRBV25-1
CASSESQGVTNEKLFF
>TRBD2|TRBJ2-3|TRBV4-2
CASSRSGRASGGEVADTQYF
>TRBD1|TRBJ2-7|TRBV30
CATGQGAYEQYF
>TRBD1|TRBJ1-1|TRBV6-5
CASSGQGMNTEAFF
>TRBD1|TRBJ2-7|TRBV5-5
CASSLAGQGVGEQYF
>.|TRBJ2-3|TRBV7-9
CASSLSREGDTQYF
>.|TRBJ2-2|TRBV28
CASSSEDITNTGELFF
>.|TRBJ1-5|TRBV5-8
CASSYRGFLGNQPQHF
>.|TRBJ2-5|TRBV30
CAWRRQSQETQYF
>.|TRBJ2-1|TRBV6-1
CASSEGRGSIRVNEQFF
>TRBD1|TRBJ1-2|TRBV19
CASSTTGQVQYYGYTF
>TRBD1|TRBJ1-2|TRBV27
CASRTGLRDSASLFGYTF
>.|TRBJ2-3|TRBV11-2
CASSLGTQGTDTQYF
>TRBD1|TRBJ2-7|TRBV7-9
CASSGKGQTYEQYF
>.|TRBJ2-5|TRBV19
CASCCHSQDIQETQYF
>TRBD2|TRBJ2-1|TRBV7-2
CASSAGLGMGLGQFF
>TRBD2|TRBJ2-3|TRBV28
CASSWFLRKRLAGRTDTQYF
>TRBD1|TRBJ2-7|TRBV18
CASSPLGQGVRMGLNHYEQYF
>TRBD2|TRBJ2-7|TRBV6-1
CASSEIRGTSGRATYEQYF
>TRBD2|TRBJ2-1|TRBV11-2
CASSLGGGRASNEQFF
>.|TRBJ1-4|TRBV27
CASSPSTPGSANEKLFF
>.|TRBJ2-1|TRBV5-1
CASSPGREINNEQFF
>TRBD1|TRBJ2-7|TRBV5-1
CASSWGTGARYEQYF
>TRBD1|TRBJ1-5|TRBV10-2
CASSERFWDRDQPQHF
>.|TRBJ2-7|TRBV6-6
CASSYEGGAAYEQYF
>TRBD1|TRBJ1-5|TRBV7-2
CASSLGTGNQPQHF
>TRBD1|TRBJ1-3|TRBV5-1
CASSLGTGGSGNTIYF
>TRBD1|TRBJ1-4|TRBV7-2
CASSASGGRNEKLFF
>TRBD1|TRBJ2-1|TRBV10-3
CAISDFTGTGEFF
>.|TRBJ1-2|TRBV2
CASSAQVGGNYGYTF
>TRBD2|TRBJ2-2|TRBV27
CASSLEGSGRYGELFF
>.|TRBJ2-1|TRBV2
CASSESRLGRQFF
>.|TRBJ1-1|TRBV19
CASSPSDRLTEAFF
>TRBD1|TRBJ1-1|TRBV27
CASSLRAGGEAFF
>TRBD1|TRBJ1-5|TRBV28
CASSLVTGGQPQHF
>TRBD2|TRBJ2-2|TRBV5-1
CASSQLPSGRNTGELFF
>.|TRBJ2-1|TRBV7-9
CASIDRSSYNEQFF
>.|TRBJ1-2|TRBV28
CASSTGPRYGYTF
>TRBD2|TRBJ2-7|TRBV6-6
CASSSQRERYF
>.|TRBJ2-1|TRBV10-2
CASTLQILGEQFF
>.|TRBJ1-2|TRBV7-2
CASSPRRDYGYTF
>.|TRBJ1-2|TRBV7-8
CASSTAKAGYTF
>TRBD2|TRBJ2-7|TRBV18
CASRTSGNGEQYF
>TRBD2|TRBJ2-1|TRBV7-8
CASSLGTSGYNEQFF